This T cell receptor (beta chain) was documented in a study of T cell responses to AZD1222 COVID-19 vaccine. Concerning this clone itself: Its antigen is not identified.

Trimming took 8 bases from V and 3 from J, leaving 18 bases between them. Germline V gene sequence: CDR1 MNHEY, CDR2 SMNVEV (reference sequence). The CDR3 contains 15 residues. The data were produced by immunoSEQ multiplex PCR, yet TCRdb's version contains in-frame clones alone and is incomplete. The sample has some 130,000 clones; over 90% are singletons. Study results and caveats: Females outnumbered males among donors, who were mostly white British; clonal diversity was possibly underestimated. Epitopes outside B.1.351 and B.1.1.7 mutated regions reportedly drew nearly half of spike TCRs.

The chain links TRBV27 to TRBJ2-3, with D tentatively TRBD2 (5 bases). Sequenced here: peripheral blood, sampled on day 0 of AZD1222 vaccination. The origin of this receptor is an adult in good health. CDR3 sequence: CASQPWARRTDTQYF. CDR3 nucleotide sequence: TGTGCCAGCCAACCCTGGGCCAGGAGGACAGATACGCAGTATTTT.